These T cell receptor beta chains were read from a single sample in a study of blood T cell repertoires in COVID-19. The repertoire was sequenced with immunoSEQ multiplex PCR; TCRdb's copy has only in-frame clones and lacks some. This sample has about 420,000 clones, with around nine tenths found just once. Sequencing input: peripheral blood. The receptors here all came from a man in his late teens or twenties with COVID-19, enrolled during active disease. Both conserved end residues are part of each CDR3. A D gene is named only where the DNA matches it firmly. The listing skips clone size in some rows; elsewhere it reads once, few, many or a size class.

TRBV5-4	TRBD1	14	-	TRBJ1-1	TGTGCCAGCAGCACGGGACAGGGAGGCACTGAAGCTTTCTTT	CASSTGQGGTEAFF
TRBV19	TRBD1	15	-	TRBJ2-1	TGTGCCAGTAGTATGGGACAGGGGGCGGGTAATGAGCAGTTCTTC	CASSMGQGAGNEQFF
TRBV5-4	TRBD2	15	-	TRBJ2-3	TGTGCCAGCAGCTTAGGGCGGGAGGCCACAGATACGCAGTATTTT	CASSLGREATDTQYF
TRBV5-6	-	13	-	TRBJ2-7	TGTGCCAGCAGCCGGGACTTATCCTACGAGCAGTACTTC	CASSRDLSYEQYF
TRBV9	TRBD1	14	-	TRBJ1-6	TGTGCCAGCAGCACCGACAGGGTCCATTCACCCCTCCACTTT	CASSTDRVHSPLHF
TRBV7-9	-	16	-	TRBJ2-1	TGTGCCAGCAGCACCGAACGGGGGAGCTCCTACAATGAGCAGTTCTTC	CASSTERGSSYNEQFF
TRBV11-1	-	13	-	TRBJ2-3	TGTGCCAGCAGCTCAACCGGTTCCGATACGCAGTATTTT	CASSSTGSDTQYF
TRBV7-3	-	13	-	TRBJ1-1	TGTGCCAGCAGCTTACAGGGACAAACTGAAGCTTTCTTT	CASSLQGQTEAFF
TRBV5-4	-	19	-	TRBJ1-6	TGTGCCAGCAGCGGACGGGGCGGGGGCCCGAGCTCCTATAATTCACCCCTCCACTTT	CASSGRGGGPSSYNSPLHF
TRBV10-3	-	14	few	TRBJ1-5	TGTGCCATCAGCTTAGACAAACTCAATCAGCCCCAGCATTTT	CAISLDKLNQPQHF
TRBV14	-	13	-	TRBJ1-1	TGTGCCAGCAGTCACACCTCGAACACTGAAGCTTTCTTT	CASSHTSNTEAFF
TRBV11-3	-	13	-	TRBJ2-1	TGTGCCAGCAGCTTAGGAGAGTACAATGAGCAGTTCTTC	CASSLGEYNEQFF